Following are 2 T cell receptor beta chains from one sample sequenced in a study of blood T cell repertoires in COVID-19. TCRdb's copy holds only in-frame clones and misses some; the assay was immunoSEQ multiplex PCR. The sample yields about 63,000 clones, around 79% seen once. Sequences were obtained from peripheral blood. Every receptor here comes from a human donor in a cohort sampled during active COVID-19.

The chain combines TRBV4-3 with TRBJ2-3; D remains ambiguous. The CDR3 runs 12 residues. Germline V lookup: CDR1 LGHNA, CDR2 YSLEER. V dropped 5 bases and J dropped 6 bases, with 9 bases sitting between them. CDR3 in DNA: TGCGCCAGCAGCAAGAACCGGGATACGCAGTATTTT. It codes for CASSKNRDTQYF.

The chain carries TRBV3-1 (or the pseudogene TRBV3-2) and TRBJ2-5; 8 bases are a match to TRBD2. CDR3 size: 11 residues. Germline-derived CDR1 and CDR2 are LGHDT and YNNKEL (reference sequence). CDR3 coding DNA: TGTGCGAGCGGGAGAGTAGAGACCCAGTACTTC. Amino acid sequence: CASGRVETQYF.